This T cell receptor beta chain is from a study of cytomegalovirus exposure and HLA in healthy donors. V was pared by 3 bases and J by 4 bases, with 4 bases of the junction left unmatched. The CDR3 length is 14 residues. Germline assignment: CDR1 SGHTA and CDR2 FQGTGA. PCR involved 60 Vbeta and 13 Jbeta primers. Generated by immunoSEQ multiplex PCR, the TCRdb table keeps only in-frame clones and is missing some. Altogether around 150,000 clones are present, about 84% being singletons, with the ten largest covering less than 3%. What was sequenced was PBMCs. This receptor was taken from a man aged 50-59 years in good health and CMV-seronegative. This chain joins TRBV7-3 and TRBJ2-3; 7 bases agree with TRBD2. The CDR3 DNA reads as TGTGCCAGCAGCTTTCAGGCGGGGGCAGATACGCAGTATTTT. The encoded protein is CASSFQAGADTQYF.